This TCR beta chain was sequenced for a study of vaccination effects on CD4 cells after COVID-19 (dated by TCRdb to the early 2020s). For the wider study: Post-vaccine samples across the study were collected a median of 72 days after the second dose, with a range of 14 to 241. The full study included some 10 COVID-19 convalescent patients and several SARS-CoV-2-naive healthy vaccine recipients. SARS-CoV-2 spike-specific CD4+ TCR repertoires were compared before and after mRNA vaccination in COVID-19 convalescent patients and in infection-naive vaccine recipients. The Oncomine TCR Beta short-read assay on an Illumina iSeq 100 was used to sequence cultures from other donors in the study. The full study reports these points: Both infection-induced and vaccine-induced clones contracted markedly at late post-vaccination timepoints, which is consistent with waning T cell responses. The study was limited by a small number of convalescent patients and lacked early post-infection timepoints. Among healthy vaccine recipients, nearly all vaccine-induced clones were SARS-CoV-2 mono-reactive, and just 1 of 255 was cross-reactive with common cold coronaviruses.

CDR1 and CDR2 are read off the germline V gene (reference sequence) as GTSNPN and SVGIG. Reading from cysteine to phenylalanine, the CDR3 counts 13 amino acids. The CDR3 DNA has 39 bases and is translated from base 1. As for this clone: What this receptor recognizes is not known. Compared with germline, one end of the junction differs, possibly owing to a read error.

Libraries came from the immunoSEQ multiplex PCR assay. DNA from the cultured, isolated CD4+ T cells was subjected to TCR beta CDR3 sequencing. From the authors' description of their analysis: The analysis removed non-productive TCR sequences, trimmed reads to the CDR3 region, and retained only CDR3s that were 7 or more amino acids long. The MANAFEST web app was used to identify antigen-specific clonotypes by comparing expansion in peptide wells with expansion in reference cultures. To be called positive, a clone needed expansion at FDR<0.05 compared with the reference and with all other wells, an odds ratio greater than 5, and a frequency greater than 0.1% in two replicate wells. Cross-reactive clonotypes were defined as significantly expanded in SARS-CoV-2 spike wells and in at least one common cold coronavirus spike condition. CDR3 similarity was assessed by Levenshtein distance with the stringdist R package, and unrooted trees were built with ape in R 3.6.1. The clones in this table, taken by TCRdb from immuneACCESS, are in-frame only. Not every clone is retained; where verified, under half of the shortfall comes from an unresolved V gene, and the cause of the rest is unknown. V and J calls and clone size are copied from that table; D and trimming were computed from the DNA. Present in this sample are fewer than 20,000 clones, about 70% of which were seen just once. 15% to 20% of the sample comes from the top ten.

To identify antigen-specific CD4+ T cell clonotypes by their expansion, the ViraFEST assay first stimulated PBMC with viral peptide pools and then applied TCR sequencing. After approximately eleven days of culture, CD4+ T cells were isolated with the EasySep CD4+ T cell isolation kit. Participants received two doses of either the BNT162b2 or the mRNA-1273 mRNA SARS-CoV-2 vaccine. Healthy vaccine recipients had no prior SARS-CoV-2 infection, confirmed by negative nucleocapsid antibodies before and after vaccination. Over 1.5 million PBMC per well were cultured with about 9 ug/ml peptides in IMDM containing approximately 4.5% human AB serum, about 9 IU/ml IL-2 and gentamicin. Half of the culture medium was replaced with fresh IL-2-containing medium on days 3 and 7. Each peptide stimulation condition was cultured in triplicate wells unless otherwise noted. Using Ficoll-Paque Plus gradient centrifugation, PBMC were separated from whole blood and then either used fresh or cryopreserved at -140C. The spike proteins of SARS-CoV-2 and of the common cold coronaviruses HCoV-NL63, HCoV-OC43 and HCoV-229E were spanned by overlapping peptide pools. Genomic DNA was extracted from cultured CD4+ T cells with the QIAamp micro DNA kit.

The receptor was isolated from a human donor who received a COVID-19 vaccine. The chain is assembled from TRBV30 and TRBJ1-2, and 7 junctional nucleotides match TRBD1. The sequenced sample was CD4+ T cells from PBMCs cultured with HCoV-NL63 spike peptides, obtained after COVID-19 vaccination. What the cell subset or site label conveys for this sample: HCoV-NL63 spike overlapping peptide pool stimulation. The nucleotide sequence reads as follows: TGTGCCTGGAGTCGAAATCCCGGGACAGATCTAGGCTTC. Its amino acids are CAWSRNPGTDLGF.